These T cell receptor beta chains were read from a single sample in a study of T-cell reconstitution after alpha-beta-depleted transplantation in children. TCRdb ran MiXCR on the PCR reads and lists one entry per CDR3 protein. The sample lists approximately 240,000 distinct CDR3 sequences, about a tenth occurring once. Sample: PBMCs from the stem cell graft donor, taken from the stem cell graft. The receptors here all came from a human donor who donated a stem cell graft to a child with acute lymphoblastic leukemia. Each CDR3 is given with its conserved first and last residue. Fields, in order: clone size, D gene, V gene, J gene, CDR3 protein, CDR3 DNA. A D gene is named only where the DNA matches it firmly. Not all rows give a size; the values are once, few, many and, for expanded clones, a class.

>few|NA|TRBV19|TRBJ1-1
CASRPTGGNTEAFF
TGTGCCAGCCGACCTACGGGGGGGAACACTGAAGCTTTCTTT
>NA|NA|TRBV5-1|TRBJ1-4
CASSLSARGGNEKLFF
TGCGCCAGCAGCTTATCCGCGCGGGGCGGTAATGAAAAACTGTTTTTT
>NA|TRBD2|TRBV29-1|TRBJ2-3
CSVAIGGDSLDTQYF
TGCAGCGTCGCCATCGGGGGGGACTCCCTCGATACGCAGTATTTT
>many|TRBD1|TRBV9|TRBJ2-5
CASSTTGGGGQETQYF
TGTGCCAGCAGCACCACAGGGGGCGGAGGCCAAGAGACCCAGTACTTC
>NA|NA|TRBV12-3/TRBV12-4|TRBJ1-2
CASSLLIRLPTTNYGYTF
TGTGCCAGCAGTTTACTTATCCGGCTACCCACCACTAACTATGGCTACACCTTC
>few|NA|TRBV5-4|TRBJ1-1
CASSLIGGAEAFF
TGTGCCAGCAGCTTAATTGGGGGGGCTGAAGCTTTCTTT
>few|TRBD1|TRBV5-1|TRBJ2-2
CASSPAGTANTGELFF
TGCGCCAGCAGCCCGGCCGGGACAGCTAACACCGGGGAGCTGTTTTTT
>NA|NA|TRBV24-1|TRBJ2-2
CATRPQGGNTGELFF
TGTGCCACCAGGCCACAGGGAGGGAACACCGGGGAGCTGTTTTTT
>few|NA|TRBV29-1|TRBJ2-7
CSVEGRRGPFSYEQYF
TGCAGCGTTGAGGGACGTCGGGGGCCATTCTCCTACGAGCAGTACTTC
>few|TRBD2|TRBV9|TRBJ2-3
CASSPRVAGMGDTQYF
TGTGCCAGCAGCCCCCGAGTAGCGGGGATGGGAGATACGCAGTATTTT
>NA|TRBD2|TRBV5-1|TRBJ2-1
CASSRIAGNNEQFF
TGCGCCAGCAGCCGTATAGCGGGGAACAATGAGCAGTTCTTC
>NA|TRBD1|TRBV7-9|TRBJ2-5
CASSPDRGPDLETQYF
TGTGCCAGCAGCCCCGACAGGGGACCCGACTTAGAGACCCAGTACTTC
>many|NA|TRBV7-8|TRBJ2-3
CASSLSIIADTQYF
TGTGCCAGCAGCTTAAGTATTATCGCAGATACGCAGTATTTT
>many|NA|TRBV12-3/TRBV12-4|TRBJ2-1
CASSFTAWEQFF
TGTGCCAGCAGTTTTACAGCCTGGGAGCAGTTCTTC
>many|NA|TRBV18|TRBJ2-3
CASSPTRDRTDTQYF
TGTGCCAGCTCCCCCACCAGGGATCGCACAGATACGCAGTATTTT
>NA|NA|TRBV7-9|TRBJ1-4
CASSSRQVAEKLFF
TGTGCCAGCAGCTCCCGACAGGTGGCTGAAAAACTGTTTTTT